Listed here are 27 T cell receptor beta chains from one sample, sequenced in a study of graft-versus-host responses after intestinal transplantation. Clones were sequenced by immunoSEQ multiplex PCR, and TCRdb holds only the in-frame ones, with some missing. The sample holds roughly 25,000 clones, over 90% seen once. The specimen was PBMCs, collected 18 days after transplant. The receptor source for this set is a human patient who received an intestinal transplant, so some T cells may come from the graft donor.

The chain recombines TRBV5-1 with TRBJ1-1; perhaps TRBD1 as D (5 bases). Germline CDR1 SGHRS, CDR2 YFSETQ. Trimming cost V 0 bases and J 4 bases, with 7 bases left between them. The CDR3 has 13 amino acids. The CDR3 reads CASSLEGTTEAFF. The CDR3 DNA reads as TGCGCCAGCAGCTTGGAGGGGACCACTGAAGCTTTCTTT.

The chain uses TRBV9 and TRBJ2-3; 12 bases align to TRBD2. The CDR3 consists of 18 residues. The V gene's germline CDR1 is SGDLS and CDR2 YYNGEE. The V and J ends lost 4 bases and 0 bases, in that order; junction bases with no gene match: 9. CDR3 coding DNA: TGTGCCAGCAGCCACCCACTAGCGGGGGGACCCAGCACAGATACGCAGTATTTT. It translates to CASSHPLAGGPSTDTQYF.

This chain uses TRBV21-1 with TRBJ2-5; no check of the table's D call, TRBD2, against the DNA was made. TRBV21-1 is a recognized pseudogene. The length of the CDR3 is 15 residues. The CDR3 is CASSSGTRQEETQYF. For the CDR3, the DNA is TGTGCCAGCAGCTCCGGGACTAGACAGGAAGAGACCCAGTACTTC.

The chain carries TRBV15 and TRBJ2-1; no definite D call. V lost 1 base to trimming and J lost 10 bases, with 11 bases between them. Germline V CDR1 and CDR2: LNHNV, YYDKDF (reference sequence). This CDR3 is built from 13 residues. The CDR3 loop is CATSRVPDLEQFF. The DNA for the CDR3 is TGTGCCACCAGCAGAGTCCCAGACCTAGAGCAGTTCTTC.

This clone was recorded once. The genes are TRBV18 and TRBJ2-1; D not resolved. CDR3 length equals 15 residues. V dropped 4 bases and J dropped 1 base, with 11 bases sitting between them. Looked up from germline, CDR1 is KGHSH and CDR2 is LQKENI. CDR3 region: CASSLGPPSYNEQFF. CDR3 DNA sequence: TGTGCCAGCTCACTCGGACCCCCTTCCTACAATGAGCAGTTCTTC.

V usage is TRBV10-2 and J usage is TRBJ2-3; 7 bases align to TRBD2. In germline, CDR1 is WSHSY, CDR2 SAAADI. This CDR3 is built from 11 residues. J was trimmed by 6 bases and V by 8 bases; bases with no gene match: 2. The CDR3: CASGEGDTQYF. DNA of the CDR3: TGCGCCAGCGGGGAGGGGGATACGCAGTATTTT.

The chain has TRBV30 and TRBJ2-1; TRBD1 is a possible D gene (5 bases). This CDR3 comprises 13 residues. Germline V gene sequence: CDR1 GTSNPN, CDR2 SVGIG (reference sequence). V was trimmed by 0 bases and J by 6 bases, leaving 9 bases between them. The CDR3: CAWSVHRSNEQFF. The CDR3 DNA follows: TGTGCCTGGAGTGTACACAGGTCCAATGAGCAGTTCTTC.

The chain recombines TRBV4-1 with TRBJ2-7, with 8 bases that match TRBD2. With V trimmed by 4 bases and J by 2 bases, 7 bases remained unmatched. Per the germline V gene, CDR1 is MGHRA and CDR2 is YSYEKL. This CDR3 comprises 15 residues. This chain's CDR3 is CASSRSAGVAYEQYF. The DNA for the CDR3 is TGCGCCAGCAGCCGATCAGCGGGGGTTGCCTACGAGCAGTACTTC.

This sequence joins TRBV12-5 and TRBJ2-7, with D possibly being TRBD1 (6 bases). The CDR3 loop spans 18 amino acids. V was shortened by 4 bases and J by 0 bases, with 22 bases between the two germline ends. Germline CDR1 LGHNT, CDR2 FRNRAP. The CDR3 nucleotides are TGTGCTAGTGGTTCGACAATCCGGGACACGGAAAGCTCCTACGAGCAGTACTTC. Protein: CASGSTIRDTESSYEQYF.

V usage is TRBV6-4 and J usage is TRBJ1-2; D gene unclear. Germline CDR1 reads MRHNA; CDR2 reads SNTAGT. Between the trimmed V and J ends, which lost 2 bases and 6 bases, there was a span of 1 base. This CDR3 region has 10 residues. The CDR3 sequence is CASSDDGYTF. CDR3 DNA sequence: TGTGCCAGCAGTGACGATGGCTACACCTTC.

This chain uses TRBV2 with TRBJ1-6, with 9 bases aligning to TRBD1. V lost 7 bases and J lost 1; bases outside the gene matches: 8. The germline gives CDR1 SNHLY, CDR2 FYNNEI. The CDR3 runs 17 residues. In DNA, the CDR3 is TGTGCCAGCAACCCTACAGGGGGCTTATCCTATAATTCACCCCTCCACTTT. Its protein is CASNPTGGLSYNSPLHF.

The chain joins TRBV7-9 to TRBJ2-1; D is unresolved. Per the germline V gene, CDR1 is SEHNR and CDR2 is FQNEAQ (reference sequence). V lost 4 bases and J lost 6, with 16 bases in between. The CDR3 sequence is 15 residues long. The CDR3 DNA reads TGTGCCAGCAGCTCCGACCCGAGTGTGGGCAATGAGCAGTTCTTC. Amino acid sequence: CASSSDPSVGNEQFF.

This sequence joins TRBV13 and TRBJ1-1; 9 bases align to TRBD1. J gave up 11 bases and V 3 bases, and 4 bases lay outside the gene matches. CDR3 length: 12 amino acids. The germline V gene encodes CDR1 PRHDT and CDR2 FYEKMQ (reference sequence). CDR3 coding DNA: TGTGCCAGCAGCTTCGGGACAGGGAGTGCTTTCTTT. As protein: CASSFGTGSAFF.

This chain connects TRBV9 to TRBJ2-5; possible D gene TRBD2, 6 bases. CDR1 and CDR2 (germline): SGDLS, YYNGEE. V lost 7 bases, J lost 0 bases, and 16 bases lay in between. The CDR3 contains 15 residues. CDR3 sequence: CASGGDGGNQETQYF. In DNA form, the CDR3 reads TGTGCCAGCGGAGGGGATGGCGGGAACCAAGAGACCCAGTACTTC.

The rearrangement uses TRBV4-1 and TRBJ1-1; TRBD1 might be the D (6 bases). Germline V gene lookup returns CDR1 MGHRA and CDR2 YSYEKL. Trimming shortened V by 1 base and J by 5 bases, and 14 bases separated the two germline ends. This CDR3 is built from 15 residues. DNA of the CDR3: TGCGCCAGCAGCCAAGTTAGGGGGAGCGGGACTGAAGCTTTCTTT. Translation gives CASSQVRGSGTEAFF.

The gene calls are TRBV18 and TRBJ1-5; unclear D gene. This CDR3 spans 13 amino acids. V lost 1 base, J lost 5 bases, and 6 bases lay in between. The V gene's germline CDR1 is KGHSH and CDR2 LQKENI. The CDR3 loop is CASSPLVHQPQHF. The CDR3 DNA reads TGTGCCAGCTCACCACTCGTACATCAGCCCCAGCATTTT.

The V gene is TRBV21-1, the J gene TRBJ2-1; TRBD1, the table's D call, lacks a check against the DNA. TRBV21-1 is annotated as a pseudogene. This CDR3 contains 12 residues. The CDR3 nucleotides are TGTGCCAGCAAACAGGGGCGCAATGAGCAGTTCTTC. This encodes CASKQGRNEQFF.

J is TRBJ2-1 and V is TRBV7-9, with TRBD2 matching 9 bases. V gave up 5 bases and J gave up 3 bases; unmatched junction bases: 5. This CDR3 is built from 15 residues. The V gene's germline CDR1 is SEHNR and CDR2 FQNEAQ (reference sequence). DNA of the CDR3: TGTGCCAGCAGCGGGGTAGCGGGGGTCTACAATGAGCAGTTCTTC. It translates to CASSGVAGVYNEQFF.

The rearrangement links TRBV4-1 to TRBJ1-1; perhaps TRBD1 as D (5 bases). Germline V gene sequence: CDR1 MGHRA, CDR2 YSYEKL. This CDR3 is built from 16 residues. V was pared by 1 base and J by 5 bases, with 17 bases between. Written as DNA, the CDR3 is TGCGCCAGCAGCCAAGGACAGATCCCGTTGGGGACTGAAGCTTTCTTT. It is translated as CASSQGQIPLGTEAFF.

The rearrangement uses TRBV15 and TRBJ1-1; possible D gene TRBD1, 6 bases. The germline gives CDR1 LNHNV, CDR2 YYDKDF (reference sequence). CDR3 size: 15 residues. V lost 2 bases and J 8 bases, leaving 18 bases between the germline ends. The CDR3 region has the DNA TGTGCCACCAGCAGATCGTCGGGGGCTGGGGTAGAAGCTTTCTTT. Protein product: CATSRSSGAGVEAFF.

The V and J genes are TRBV25-1 and TRBJ2-7; D is unresolved. The V and J ends lost 1 base and 1 base respectively, with 5 bases between them. Germline V gene sequence: CDR1 MGHDK, CDR2 SYGVNS. The CDR3 spans 13 residues. In DNA, the CDR3 is TGTGCCAGCAGTGAATCGGGTTCCTACGAGCAGTACTTC. Amino acid sequence: CASSESGSYEQYF.

The V and J genes are TRBV6-6 and TRBJ1-4; D may be TRBD1 (5 bases). V dropped 3 bases and J dropped 0 bases, with 11 bases sitting between them. CDR3 size: 16 residues. Germline V gives CDR1 MNHNY, CDR2 SVGAGI (reference sequence). This CDR3 is CASSYRDHATNEKLFF. CDR3 nucleotide sequence: TGTGCCAGCAGTTATCGGGACCATGCAACTAATGAAAAACTGTTTTTT.

The V and J genes are TRBV5-1 and TRBJ1-4; tentatively, D is TRBD1 (6 bases). Between the trimmed V and J ends, which lost 0 bases and 0 bases, there was a span of 9 bases. Germline CDR1 reads SGHRS; CDR2 reads YFSETQ. The CDR3 length is 16 residues. CDR3 sequence reads: CASSLGGAATNEKLFF. The CDR3 bases are TGCGCCAGCAGCTTGGGGGGGGCGGCAACTAATGAAAAACTGTTTTTT. Full variable domain (remainder filled in from reference TRBV5-1 and TRBJ1-4): KAGVTQTPRYLIKTRGQQVTLSCSPISGHRSVSWYQQTPGQGLQFLFEYFSETQRNKGNFPGRFSGRQFSNSRSEMNVSTLELGDSALYLCASSLGGAATNEKLFFGSGTQLSVL.

J is TRBJ1-3 and V is TRBV14; 7 nucleotides agree with TRBD1. Germline values: CDR1 SGHDN, CDR2 FVKESK. The trim removed 1 base at V and 3 bases at J, leaving 3 bases unmatched. This CDR3 has 15 amino acids. The CDR3 DNA reads TGTGCCAGCAGCCAAGTTCAGGGGGGTGGAAACACCATATATTTT. This translates into CASSQVQGGGNTIYF. Complete variable domain (other parts from reference TRBV14 and TRBJ1-3): EAGVTQFPSHSVIEKGQTVTLRCDPISGHDNLYWYRRVMGKEIKFLLHFVKESKQDESGMPNNRFLAERTGGTYSTLKVQPAELEDSGVYFCASSQVQGGGNTIYFGEGSWLTVV.

The rearrangement links TRBV18 to TRBJ2-1, with D uncertain. Germline V lookup: CDR1 KGHSH, CDR2 LQKENI. The CDR3 consists of 11 residues. V was cut by 3 bases and J by 14 bases, with 11 bases left in between. CDR3 in amino acids: CASSPRTLKFF. In DNA, the CDR3 is TGTGCCAGCTCACCCCGGACCCTAAAGTTCTTC.

CDR3 DNA sequence: TGTGCCTGGAGTGCCCCGAGGCAGGCGGGCGTCTCCAATGAGCAGTTCTTC. As protein: CAWSAPRQAGVSNEQFF. The chain carries TRBV30 and TRBJ2-1; weak D call: TRBD2 (5 bases). With 1 base removed from V and 6 bases from J, the gap between germline ends came to 22 bases. This CDR3 is built from 17 residues. Germline CDR1 and CDR2: GTSNPN and SVGIG (reference sequence).

The rearrangement uses TRBV4-1 and TRBJ2-7; a weak D match, TRBD1 (6 bases). Germline V gene sequence: CDR1 MGHRA, CDR2 YSYEKL. This CDR3 spans 16 amino acids. Trimming shortened V by 3 bases and J by 0 bases, and 15 bases separated the two germline ends. The chain's CDR3 is CASSQASSGDSYEQYF. The CDR3 nucleotides read TGCGCCAGCAGCCAGGCGTCCTCAGGGGACTCCTACGAGCAGTACTTC.